Listed below are T cell receptor beta chains from one sample, sequenced in a study of CD8 T cell repertoires and HIV-1 epitope variants. Sequencing used immunoSEQ multiplex PCR; TCRdb keeps in-frame clones, though not all of them. The sample contains some 5,000 clones, about three fifths of which appear only once. Which antigens these TCRs recognize remains unknown. The sample comprised cultured CD8+ T cells derived from PBMCs. All receptors derive from a male donor with HIV. Both conserved end residues are part of each CDR3. D genes are given only for firm matches. A clone size is listed for some rows: how often the clone was seen (once, few, many), or a class if it is expanded.

TRBV9	-	few	TRBJ2-7	TGTGCCAGCAGCGTAGGAGGTGGGGGCAGGGACCTTGCCTACGAGCAGTACTTC	CASSVGGGGRDLAYEQYF
TRBV5-4	-	-	TRBJ2-7	TGTGCCAGCAGTTCTGGGACGGTCGGCTACGAGCAGTGCTTC	CASSSGTVGYEQCF
TRBV4-3	-	-	TRBJ1-2	TGCGCCAGCAGCCAAGATATCGGAAGCTACACCTTC	CASSQDIGSYTF
TRBV7-3	-	-	TRBJ2-3	TGTGCCAGCAGCTTAATAGCGGAGAGCACAGATACGCAGTATTTT	CASSLIAESTDTQYF
TRBV2	-	-	TRBJ1-1	TGTGCCAGCAGTTTAAACAGGGTAGGAAACACTGAAGCTTTCTTT	CASSLNRVGNTEAFF
TRBV7-9	-	-	TRBJ1-5	TGTGCCAGCAGCTTAGGGTCCGAGGGCCAGCCCCAGCATTTT	CASSLGSEGQPQHF
TRBV6-6	-	-	TRBJ1-1	TGTGCCAGCAGTCCCCTACAGGGTCGGGGCACTGAAGCTTTCTTT	CASSPLQGRGTEAFF
TRBV10-1	-	-	TRBJ1-1	TGCGCCAGCAGTGGGTCAGGAAGCCGATACACTGAAGCTTTCTTT	CASSGSGSRYTEAFF
TRBV7-9	-	few	TRBJ1-6	TGTGCCAGCAGCGTTAGCGGGGATTCACCCCTCCACTTT	CASSVSGDSPLHF
TRBV28	TRBD1	few	TRBJ1-2	TGTGCCAGCAGTTACTCCGGGACAGGGTATGGCTACACCTTC	CASSYSGTGYGYTF
TRBV9	-	-	TRBJ2-2	TGTGCCAGCAGCGTAGAACCGCGCTACACCGGGGAGCTGTTTTTT	CASSVEPRYTGELFF
TRBV9	TRBD1	-	TRBJ2-7	TGTGCCAGCAGCCCAGGGGGCCTTACTCTCTCCTACGAGCAGTACTTC	CASSPGGLTLSYEQYF
TRBV5-4	-	few	TRBJ1-1	TGTGCCAGCAGCCTCGGGACGGGGACTGAAGCTTTCTTT	CASSLGTGTEAFF
TRBV19	-	-	TRBJ1-1	TGTGCCAGTGCGTCGGGAGGGATCACTGAAGCTTTCTTT	CASASGGITEAFF
TRBV28	-	few	TRBJ1-5	TGTGCCAGCGCGTTGGGGACCCCCCAGCATTTT	CASALGTPQHF
TRBV27	-	-	TRBJ2-7	TGTGCCAGCAGTTTAAGGTCGAGGGATAAAGAGCAGTACTTC	CASSLRSRDKEQYF
TRBV4-1	TRBD1	few	TRBJ1-2	TGTGCCAGCAGCCTAGGGGACAGCGGGAGGGGTGGCTACACCTTC	CASSLGDSGRGGYTF
TRBV7-3	-	-	TRBJ2-6	TGTGCCAGCAGCGCCGGGCCGACCCAGGCCAACGTCCTGACTTTC	CASSAGPTQANVLTF
TRBV9	-	-	TRBJ1-2	TGTGCCAGCAGCCTTCGGTCGCAGGATCCTATGGGCTACACCTTC	CASSLRSQDPMGYTF
TRBV4-3	TRBD1	-	TRBJ2-2	TGCGCCAGCAGCTCCGGGACAGGGCACACCGGGGAGCTGTTTTTT	CASSSGTGHTGELFF
TRBV7-6	TRBD2	-	TRBJ2-5	TGTGCCAGCAGCCATGGGAGCGGGGGAGCGGCAGAGACCCAGTACTTC	CASSHGSGGAAETQYF
TRBV11-3	-	-	TRBJ2-1	TGTGCCAGCAGCTTAATATACAATGAGCAGTTCTTC	CASSLIYNEQFF
TRBV7-2	TRBD2	-	TRBJ2-7	TGTGCCAGCAGCCTAGGGACTACTACCTACGAGCAGTACTTC	CASSLGTTTYEQYF
TRBV7-9	-	-	TRBJ2-7	TGTGCCAGCAGCCCCAGGGCGTCCCCCGAGCAGTACTTC	CASSPRASPEQYF
TRBV11-2	-	-	TRBJ2-6	TGTGCCAGCAGCTTAACCGTATCTGGGGCCAACGTCCTGACTTTC	CASSLTVSGANVLTF
TRBV28	-	-	TRBJ1-1	TGTGCCAGCAGTTTAGGGAACACTGAAGCTTTCTTT	CASSLGNTEAFF
TRBV5-4	TRBD2	-	TRBJ2-1	TGTGCCAGCAGCTTGGCGGGGGGGGGATACAATGAGCAGTTCTTC	CASSLAGGGYNEQFF
TRBV6-5	TRBD1	-	TRBJ2-7	TGTGCCAGCAGTTACCAGGGGGTGAACGAGCAGTACTTC	CASSYQGVNEQYF
TRBV28	-	-	TRBJ2-7	TGTGCCAGCAGTTGGGGGCCGAAACTTATAAGCTCCTACGAGCAGTACTTC	CASSWGPKLISSYEQYF
TRBV21-1	-	-	TRBJ2-5	TGTGCCAGCAGCAAAATTCTAAGGGGAAACCAAGAGACCCAGTACTTC	CASSKILRGNQETQYF
TRBV4-1	-	-	TRBJ2-7	TGCGCCAGCAGCCAAGACGGTAACTACGAGCAGTACTTC	CASSQDGNYEQYF
TRBV5-4	-	-	TRBJ2-3	TGTGCCAGCAGCTTAAAAGGGAGCTCTTCTAGCACAGATACGCAGTATTTT	CASSLKGSSSSTDTQYF
TRBV4-1	-	few	TRBJ2-4	TGCGCCAGCAGCCAAGGTTTAAACTTAGCCAAAAACATTCAGTACTTC	CASSQGLNLAKNIQYF
TRBV2	-	-	TRBJ2-2	TGTGCCAGCAGTGACAGGGCTACCGGGGAGCTGTTTTTT	CASSDRATGELFF
TRBV7-2	TRBD2	-	TRBJ2-1	TGTGCCAGCAGCTTGGCGGCTAGCGGGAGTGGGAGCTCCTACAATGAGCAGTTCTTC	CASSLAASGSGSSYNEQFF
TRBV6-6	TRBD2	-	TRBJ2-5	TGTGCCAGCAGCCGAGCTTTGGGGGAGGGCCGTGAGACCCAGTACTTC	CASSRALGEGRETQYF
TRBV6-5	-	-	TRBJ2-1	TGTGCCAGCAGTTACTCTGCCAGGGTCCACAATGAGCAGTTCTTC	CASSYSARVHNEQFF
TRBV19	-	-	TRBJ2-2	TGTGCCAGTGGGTGGGGCCCCGGGGAGCTGTTTTTT	CASGWGPGELFF
TRBV5-8	-	-	TRBJ2-7	TGTGCCAGCAGTTCACAGAGCCCCAGCTCCTACGAGCAGTACTTC	CASSSQSPSSYEQYF
TRBV28	TRBD1	-	TRBJ1-2	TGTGCCAGCAGTTCTACTGCCGGGACAGGGGGCCCTAACTATGGCTACACCTTC	CASSSTAGTGGPNYGYTF
TRBV19	TRBD1	few	TRBJ2-1	TGTGCCAGTAGTATCGGGACAGGGAGGAGCAATGAGCAGTTCTTC	CASSIGTGRSNEQFF
TRBV19	TRBD2	-	TRBJ2-1	TGTGCCAGTAGGTGGCGGGGGGACGTGAGCTCCTACAATGAGCAGTTCTTC	CASRWRGDVSSYNEQFF
TRBV11-3	TRBD1	-	TRBJ2-5	TGTGCCAGCAGCTTGGACAGGTCCCAAGAGACCCAGTACTTC	CASSLDRSQETQYF
TRBV7-6	TRBD1	few	TRBJ2-7	TGTGCCAGCAGCTTGGGACAGTACCTTCGTGAGCAGTACTTC	CASSLGQYLREQYF
TRBV4-3	-	once	TRBJ2-1	TGCGCCAGCAGCCAACTACAGGGCGATGAGCAGTTCTTC	CASSQLQGDEQFF
TRBV4-3	TRBD2	-	TRBJ2-1	TGCGCCAGCAGCCAAGAATGGGGGGGCAATGAGCAGTTCTTC	CASSQEWGGNEQFF
TRBV9	TRBD1	-	TRBJ1-4	TGTGCCAGCAACCAGGGGGCTAATGAAAAACTGTTTTTT	CASNQGANEKLFF
TRBV5-1	-	-	TRBJ1-2	TGCGCCAGCAGCCAAGATCCCGTCGAACTCGACTATGGCTACACCTTC	CASSQDPVELDYGYTF
TRBV6-5	-	-	TRBJ2-1	TGTGCCAGCAGTTACTCGATACAGCCAGATGAGCAGTTCTTC	CASSYSIQPDEQFF
TRBV6-5	TRBD1	-	TRBJ1-1	TGTGCCAGCAGTTACTCCATTGGACAGGGCGACACTGAAGCTTTCTTT	CASSYSIGQGDTEAFF
TRBV7-2	TRBD2	-	TRBJ2-7	TGTGCCAGCAGCGCAACTAGCGGGGGGGCAAGCCCCTACGAGCAGTACTTC	CASSATSGGASPYEQYF
TRBV2	-	-	TRBJ2-3	TGTGCCAGCAGTGATGGGGGGTTAGATACGCAGTATTTT	CASSDGGLDTQYF
TRBV28	-	once	TRBJ2-7	TGTGCCAGCAGTTTTTCCGGCAGGGGCCCTTACGACGAGCAGTACTTC	CASSFSGRGPYDEQYF
TRBV9	-	few	TRBJ1-3	TGTGCCAGCAGCGGTCCGAGTACTGGAAACACCATATATTTT	CASSGPSTGNTIYF